This TCR beta chain was sequenced during a study of cytotoxic CD8 clonotypes in ibrutinib-treated CLL. Study in general: Samples averaged about 260,000 productive templates and some 96,000 productive rearrangements.

CDR1 and CDR2 (germline): KGHSH, LQKENI. The CDR3 covers 14 residues. V was clipped by 5 bases and J by 5 bases, with 16 bases between them. Generated by immunoSEQ multiplex PCR, the TCRdb table keeps only in-frame clones and is missing some. The table shows more than 85,000 clones, with more than 75% occurring only once. V gene TRBV18 combines with J gene TRBJ2-7, with unresolved D. The sequence was obtained from a human donor with chronic lymphocytic leukemia. The material was PBMCs, obtained after 12 months of ibrutinib treatment. This CDR3 reads CASSSPPEVDEQYF. CDR3 sequence (DNA): TGTGCCAGCTCATCTCCGCCGGAAGTGGACGAGCAGTACTTC. The entire variable domain, with the rest obtained from reference TRBV18 and TRBJ2-7, is as follows: NAGVMQNPRHLVRRRGQEARLRCSPMKGHSHVYWYRQLPEEGLKFMVYLQKENIIDESGMPKERFSAEFPKEGPSILRIQQVVRGDSAAYFCASSSPPEVDEQYFGPGTRLTVT.